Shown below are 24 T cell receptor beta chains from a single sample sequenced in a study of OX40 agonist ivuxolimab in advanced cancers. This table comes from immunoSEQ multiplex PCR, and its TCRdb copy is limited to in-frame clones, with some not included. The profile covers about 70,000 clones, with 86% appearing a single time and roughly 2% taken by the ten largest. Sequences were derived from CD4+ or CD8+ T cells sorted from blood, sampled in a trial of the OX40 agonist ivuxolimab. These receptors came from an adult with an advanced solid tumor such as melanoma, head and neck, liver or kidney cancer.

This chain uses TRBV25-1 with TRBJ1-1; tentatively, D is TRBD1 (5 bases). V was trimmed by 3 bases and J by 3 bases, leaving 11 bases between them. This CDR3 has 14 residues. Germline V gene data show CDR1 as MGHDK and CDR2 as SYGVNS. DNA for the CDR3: TGTGCCAGCAGTGACGTGGGACTTTACACTGAAGCTTTCTTT. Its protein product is CASSDVGLYTEAFF.

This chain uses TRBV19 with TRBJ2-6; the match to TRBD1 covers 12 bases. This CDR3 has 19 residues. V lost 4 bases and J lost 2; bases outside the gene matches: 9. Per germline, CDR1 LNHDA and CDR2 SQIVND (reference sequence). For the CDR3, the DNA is TGTGCCAGTAGTAAGGCGTGGGACAGGGGGCTCGCTGGGGCCAACGTCCTGACTTTC. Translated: CASSKAWDRGLAGANVLTF.

CDR3 sequence reads: CASSDRRQALNTEAFF. The CDR3 DNA reads TGTGCCAGCAGTGACCGTCGACAGGCGCTGAACACTGAAGCTTTCTTT. The chain couples TRBV6-1 to TRBJ1-1; D possibly corresponds to TRBD1 (6 bases). Germline V gene lookup returns CDR1 MNHNS and CDR2 SASEGT. This CDR3 comprises 16 residues. Trimming shortened V by 3 bases and J by 0 bases, and 14 bases separated the two germline ends.

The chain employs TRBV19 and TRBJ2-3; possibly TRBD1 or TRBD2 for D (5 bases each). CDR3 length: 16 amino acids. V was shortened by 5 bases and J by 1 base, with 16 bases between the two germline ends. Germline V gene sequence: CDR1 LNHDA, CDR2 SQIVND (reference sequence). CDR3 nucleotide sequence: TGTGCCAGTAGTCCCGAGCGGTCGGGGCGCACAGATACGCAGTATTTT. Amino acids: CASSPERSGRTDTQYF.

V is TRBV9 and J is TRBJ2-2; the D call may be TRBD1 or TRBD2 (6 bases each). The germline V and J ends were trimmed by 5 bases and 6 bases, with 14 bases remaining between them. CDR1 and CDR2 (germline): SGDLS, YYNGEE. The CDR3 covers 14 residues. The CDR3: CASRDPGASGELFF. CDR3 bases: TGTGCCAGCAGGGACCCGGGGGCTTCCGGGGAGCTGTTTTTT.

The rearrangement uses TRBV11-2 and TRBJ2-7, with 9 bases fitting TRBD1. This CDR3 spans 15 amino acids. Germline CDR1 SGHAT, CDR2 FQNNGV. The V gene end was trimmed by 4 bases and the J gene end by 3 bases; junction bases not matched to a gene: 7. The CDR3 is CASSYLDRGNYEQYF. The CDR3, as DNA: TGTGCCAGCAGCTACCTGGACAGGGGAAACTACGAGCAGTACTTC.

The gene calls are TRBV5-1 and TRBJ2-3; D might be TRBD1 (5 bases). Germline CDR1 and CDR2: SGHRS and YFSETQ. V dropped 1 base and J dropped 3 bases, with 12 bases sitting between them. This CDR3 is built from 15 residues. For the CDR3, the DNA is TGCGCCAGCAGCTTGTGGGCAGGGTCGACAGATACGCAGTATTTT. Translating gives CASSLWAGSTDTQYF.

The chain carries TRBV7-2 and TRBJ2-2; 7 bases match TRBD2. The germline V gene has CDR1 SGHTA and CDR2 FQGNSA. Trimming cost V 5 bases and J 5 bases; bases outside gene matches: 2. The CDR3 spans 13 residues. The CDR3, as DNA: TGTGCCAGCAGCGGGAGGGCAACCGGGGAGCTGTTTTTT. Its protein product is CASSGRATGELFF. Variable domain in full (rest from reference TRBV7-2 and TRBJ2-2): GAGVSQSPSNKVTEKGKDVELRCDPISGHTALYWYRQSLGQGLEFLIYFQGNSAPDKSGLPSDRFSAERTGGSVSTLTIQRTQQEDSAVYLCASSGRATGELFFGEGSRLTVL.

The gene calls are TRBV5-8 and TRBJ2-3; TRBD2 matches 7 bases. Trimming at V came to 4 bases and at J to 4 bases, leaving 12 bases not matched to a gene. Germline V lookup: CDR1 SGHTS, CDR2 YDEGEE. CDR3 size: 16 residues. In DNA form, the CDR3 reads TGTGCCAGCAGCGCGAAGACTAGCTCCGACCCAGATACGCAGTATTTT. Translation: CASSAKTSSDPDTQYF. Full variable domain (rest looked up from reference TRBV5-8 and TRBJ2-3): EAGVTQSPTHLIKTRGQQATLRCSPISGHTSVYWYQQALGLGLQFLLWYDEGEERNRGNFPPRFSGRQFPNYSSELNVNALELEDSALYLCASSAKTSSDPDTQYFGPGTRLTVL.

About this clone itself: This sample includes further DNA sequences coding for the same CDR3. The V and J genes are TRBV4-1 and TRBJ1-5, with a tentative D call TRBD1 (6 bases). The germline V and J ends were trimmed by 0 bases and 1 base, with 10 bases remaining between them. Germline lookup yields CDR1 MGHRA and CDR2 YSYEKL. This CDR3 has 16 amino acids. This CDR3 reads CASSQDGGRSNQPQHF. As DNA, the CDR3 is TGCGCCAGCAGCCAAGACGGGGGGCGCAGCAATCAGCCCCAGCATTTT.

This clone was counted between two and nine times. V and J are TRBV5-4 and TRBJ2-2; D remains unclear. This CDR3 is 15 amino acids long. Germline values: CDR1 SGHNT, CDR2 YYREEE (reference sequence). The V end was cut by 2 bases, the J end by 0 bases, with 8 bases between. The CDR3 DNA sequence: TGTGCCAGCAGCTTCGGCGCGGCGAACACCGGGGAGCTGTTTTTT. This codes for CASSFGAANTGELFF.

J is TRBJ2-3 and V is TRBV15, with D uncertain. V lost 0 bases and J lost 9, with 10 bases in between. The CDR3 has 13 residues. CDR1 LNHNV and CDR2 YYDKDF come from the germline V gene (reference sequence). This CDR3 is CATSRDFSETQYF. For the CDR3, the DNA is TGTGCCACCAGCAGAGATTTCAGCGAGACGCAGTATTTT. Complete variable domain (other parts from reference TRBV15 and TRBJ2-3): DAMVIQNPRYQVTQFGKPVTLSCSQTLNHNVMYWYQQKSSQAPKLLFHYYDKDFNNEADTPDNFQSRRPNTSFCFLDIRSPGLGDTAMYLCATSRDFSETQYFGPGTRLTVL.

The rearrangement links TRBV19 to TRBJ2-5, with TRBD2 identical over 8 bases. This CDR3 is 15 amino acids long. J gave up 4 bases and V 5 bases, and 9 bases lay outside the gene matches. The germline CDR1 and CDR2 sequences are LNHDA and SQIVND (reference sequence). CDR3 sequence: CASSLVAGWGETQYF. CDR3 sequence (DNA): TGTGCCAGTAGTCTTGTAGCGGGATGGGGAGAGACCCAGTACTTC.

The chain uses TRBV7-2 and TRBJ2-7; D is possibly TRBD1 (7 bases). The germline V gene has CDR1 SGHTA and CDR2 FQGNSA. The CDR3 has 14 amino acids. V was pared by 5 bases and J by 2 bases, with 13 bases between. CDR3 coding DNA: TGTGCCAGCAGCCCCCAGGGGGGCCCCTACGAGCAGTACTTC. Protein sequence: CASSPQGGPYEQYF.

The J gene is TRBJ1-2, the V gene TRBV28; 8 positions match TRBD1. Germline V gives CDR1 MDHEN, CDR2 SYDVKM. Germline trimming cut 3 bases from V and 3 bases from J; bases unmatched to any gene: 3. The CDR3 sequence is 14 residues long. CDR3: CASSFPGQDYGYTF. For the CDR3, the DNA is TGTGCCAGCAGTTTCCCGGGACAGGACTATGGCTACACCTTC.

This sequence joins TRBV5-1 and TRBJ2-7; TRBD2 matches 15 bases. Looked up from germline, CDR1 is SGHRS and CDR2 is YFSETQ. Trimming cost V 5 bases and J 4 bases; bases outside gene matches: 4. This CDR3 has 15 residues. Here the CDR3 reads CASRGLAGGEYEQYF. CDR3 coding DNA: TGCGCCAGCAGGGGACTAGCGGGAGGAGAATACGAGCAGTACTTC.

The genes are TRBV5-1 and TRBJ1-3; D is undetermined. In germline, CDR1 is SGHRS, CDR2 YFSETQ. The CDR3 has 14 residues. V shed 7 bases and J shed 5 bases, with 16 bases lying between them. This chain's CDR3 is CASGDGLGRNTIYF. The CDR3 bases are TGCGCCAGCGGTGATGGGCTGGGGAGAAACACCATATATTTT.

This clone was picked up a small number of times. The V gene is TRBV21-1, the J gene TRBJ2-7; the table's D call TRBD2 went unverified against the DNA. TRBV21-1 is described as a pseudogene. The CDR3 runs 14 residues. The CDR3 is CASSNSGFPYEQYF. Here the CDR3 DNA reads TGTGCCAGCAGCAATTCGGGATTCCCCTACGAGCAGTACTTC.

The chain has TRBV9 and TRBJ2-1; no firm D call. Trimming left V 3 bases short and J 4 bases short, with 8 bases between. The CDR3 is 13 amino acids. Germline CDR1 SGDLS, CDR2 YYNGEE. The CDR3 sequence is CASSERPYNEQFF. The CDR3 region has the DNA TGTGCCAGCAGCGAGAGGCCGTACAATGAGCAGTTCTTC.

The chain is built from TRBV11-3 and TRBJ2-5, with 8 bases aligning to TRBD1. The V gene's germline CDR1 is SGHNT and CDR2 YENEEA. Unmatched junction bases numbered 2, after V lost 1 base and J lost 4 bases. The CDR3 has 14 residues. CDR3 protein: CASSLGTGGETQYF. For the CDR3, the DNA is TGTGCCAGCAGCTTAGGCACAGGGGGAGAGACCCAGTACTTC.

This CDR3 is CASSYRTDPTYEQYF. CDR3 nucleotide sequence: TGTGCCAGCAGTTACAGGACAGACCCTACCTACGAGCAGTACTTC. The rearrangement links TRBV6-5 to TRBJ2-7, with a weak D call TRBD1 (6 bases). The CDR3 extends over 15 amino acids. Trimming took 2 bases from V and 2 from J, leaving 13 bases between them. Germline V CDR1 and CDR2: MNHEY, SVGAGI.

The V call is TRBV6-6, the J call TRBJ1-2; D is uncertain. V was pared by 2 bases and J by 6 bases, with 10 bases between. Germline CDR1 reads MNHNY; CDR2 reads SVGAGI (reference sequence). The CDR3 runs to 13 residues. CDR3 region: CASSYAASDGYTF. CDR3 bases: TGTGCCAGCAGTTACGCCGCATCTGATGGCTACACCTTC.

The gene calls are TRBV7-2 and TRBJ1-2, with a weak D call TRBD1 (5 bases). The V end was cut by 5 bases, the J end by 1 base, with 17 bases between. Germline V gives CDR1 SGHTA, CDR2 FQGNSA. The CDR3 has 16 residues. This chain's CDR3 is CASSRTWVLVNYGYTF. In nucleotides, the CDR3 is TGTGCCAGCAGCAGGACATGGGTTTTAGTTAACTATGGCTACACCTTC.

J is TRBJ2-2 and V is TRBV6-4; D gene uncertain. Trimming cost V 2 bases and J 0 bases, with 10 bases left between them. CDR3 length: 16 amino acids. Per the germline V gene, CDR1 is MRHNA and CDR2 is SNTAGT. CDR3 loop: CASSDGKGANTGELFF. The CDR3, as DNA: TGTGCCAGCAGTGACGGGAAGGGTGCGAACACCGGGGAGCTGTTTTTT.